This TCR beta chain was recorded in a study of human T cells and chemical hapten exposure. Time point: patch test 2, 6 weeks after DPC sensitization. Stated treatment: therapeutic diphenylcyclopropenone sensitization with weekly scalp DPC. CDR1 LGHDT and CDR2 YNNKEL come from the germline V gene (reference sequence). The CDR3 length is 20 residues. V shed 0 bases and J 4 bases; nucleotides not matched to a gene: 12. TCRdb processed the RACE reads anew with MiXCR; each CDR3 protein has one entry. Of 65,000 to 95,000 distinct CDR3 sequences detected, 6% to 8.5% appear once; the ten largest clones hold about 1.5%. This clonotype came up many times.

The genes are TRBV3-1 and TRBJ2-5; 15 bases line up with TRBD2. This material consisted of whole blood, taken in connection with sensitization to the hapten diphenylcyclopropenone (DPC). The receptor's source is a woman aged 30 to 39 with alopecia areata. Some clones in this sample may be carry-over from other donors' samples. CDR3 coding DNA: TGTGCCAGCAGCCAAGATATAGTAGGACTAGCGGGGGGGCCTCGAGAGACCCAGTACTTC. It is translated as CASSQDIVGLAGGPRETQYF.